A selection of T cell receptor beta chains follows, all from one sample in a study of T-cell memory formation after mild COVID-19. MiXCR, applied by TCRdb to the 5' RACE reads, yields one record per CDR3 protein. The data show around 510,000 distinct CDR3 sequences, less than 25% seen once. Sequencing was carried out using PBMCs or a T cell subset sorted from them (not recorded which). These receptors were taken from an adult woman who had mild COVID-19 (a few samples of this study predate the infection). Cell type and time point are not known. CDR3s include the opening cysteine and the closing phenylalanine or tryptophan. Each record gives: V gene, clone size, J gene, D gene, CDR3 protein, CDR3 DNA. D genes are given only for firm matches. Size tells how often a clone was seen (once, few, many) or the class of an expanded clone, and some rows leave it out.

V gene: TRBV30; clone size: NA; J gene: TRBJ1-6; D gene: NA; CDR3 protein: CACDVGNSPLHF; CDR3 DNA: TGTGCCTGCGACGTAGGAAATTCACCCCTCCACTTT
V gene: TRBV6-2/TRBV6-3; clone size: few; J gene: TRBJ2-7; D gene: TRBD1; CDR3 protein: CASSPLRDRVSYEQYF; CDR3 DNA: TGTGCCAGCAGCCCCCTCCGGGACAGGGTGTCATACGAGCAGTACTTC
V gene: TRBV20-1; clone size: NA; J gene: TRBJ2-7; D gene: TRBD2; CDR3 protein: CSAHSASGGSSYEQYF; CDR3 DNA: TGCAGTGCTCACTCGGCAAGCGGGGGGTCCTCCTACGAGCAGTACTTC
V gene: TRBV18; clone size: NA; J gene: TRBJ1-3; D gene: TRBD1; CDR3 protein: CASSTPGQLISGNTIYF; CDR3 DNA: TGTGCCAGCTCAACTCCGGGACAGCTCATCTCTGGAAACACCATATATTTT
V gene: TRBV7-2; clone size: few; J gene: TRBJ2-7; D gene: NA; CDR3 protein: CASSPRSPGLGEQYF; CDR3 DNA: TGTGCCAGCAGCCCCCGGTCCCCGGGATTGGGCGAGCAGTACTTC
V gene: TRBV18; clone size: NA; J gene: TRBJ2-7; D gene: TRBD1; CDR3 protein: CASSPSRDRTYEQYF; CDR3 DNA: TGTGCCAGCTCACCATCGCGGGACAGGACCTACGAGCAGTACTTC
V gene: TRBV6-2/TRBV6-3; clone size: few; J gene: TRBJ2-7; D gene: NA; CDR3 protein: CASSYSIRGRATYEQYF; CDR3 DNA: TGTGCCAGCAGTTACTCGATAAGGGGAAGGGCGACCTACGAGCAGTACTTC
V gene: TRBV5-1; clone size: NA; J gene: TRBJ1-4; D gene: NA; CDR3 protein: CASSLVFANEKLFF; CDR3 DNA: TGCGCCAGCAGCTTGGTTTTTGCTAATGAAAAACTGTTTTTT
V gene: TRBV2; clone size: NA; J gene: TRBJ1-2; D gene: NA; CDR3 protein: CAGDGVLTSGYTF; CDR3 DNA: TGTGCCGGGGACGGAGTCCTTACCTCTGGCTACACCTTC
V gene: TRBV5-4; clone size: few; J gene: TRBJ1-1; D gene: TRBD1; CDR3 protein: CASRAQATGSSEAFF; CDR3 DNA: TGTGCCAGCAGAGCCCAAGCGACAGGGAGCTCTGAAGCTTTCTTT
V gene: TRBV20-1; clone size: few; J gene: TRBJ2-5; D gene: NA; CDR3 protein: CSARFHFQETQYF; CDR3 DNA: TGCAGTGCTAGGTTTCATTTTCAAGAGACCCAGTACTTC
V gene: TRBV19; clone size: NA; J gene: TRBJ2-6; D gene: TRBD1; CDR3 protein: CASSILDRGFQSGANVLTF; CDR3 DNA: TGTGCCAGTAGTATCCTGGACAGGGGCTTCCAGAGTGGGGCCAACGTCCTGACTTTC
V gene: TRBV19; clone size: NA; J gene: TRBJ1-1; D gene: NA; CDR3 protein: CASSTHQRTVEAFF; CDR3 DNA: TGTGCCAGTAGTACCCACCAGAGAACAGTTGAAGCTTTCTTT
V gene: TRBV7-9; clone size: NA; J gene: TRBJ2-7; D gene: NA; CDR3 protein: CASSIQGFYEQYF; CDR3 DNA: TGTGCCAGCAGCATACAGGGATTCTACGAGCAGTACTTC
V gene: TRBV14; clone size: few; J gene: TRBJ1-1; D gene: NA; CDR3 protein: CASSQGLARDTEAFF; CDR3 DNA: TGTGCCAGCAGCCAAGGGCTCGCAAGGGACACTGAAGCTTTCTTT
V gene: TRBV29-1; clone size: NA; J gene: TRBJ2-5; D gene: TRBD2; CDR3 protein: CSVVSAGGRGETQYF; CDR3 DNA: TGCAGCGTTGTGTCCGCGGGAGGCCGGGGTGAGACCCAGTACTTC
V gene: TRBV5-5; clone size: NA; J gene: TRBJ2-3; D gene: TRBD2; CDR3 protein: CASSLAGGGGRTDTQYF; CDR3 DNA: TGTGCCAGCAGCTTGGCCGGGGGGGGAGGCCGCACAGATACGCAGTATTTT
V gene: TRBV24-1; clone size: few; J gene: TRBJ2-7; D gene: TRBD2; CDR3 protein: CATSDWAGGSYEQYF; CDR3 DNA: TGTGCCACCAGTGATTGGGCGGGGGGGAGCTACGAGCAGTACTTC
V gene: TRBV20-1; clone size: few; J gene: TRBJ1-2; D gene: NA; CDR3 protein: CSARVRGSNYGYTF; CDR3 DNA: TGCAGTGCTAGAGTTAGGGGATCTAACTATGGCTACACCTTC
V gene: TRBV29-1; clone size: few; J gene: TRBJ2-5; D gene: NA; CDR3 protein: CSLGGETQYF; CDR3 DNA: TGCAGCTTAGGGGGAGAGACCCAGTACTTC
V gene: TRBV5-6; clone size: few; J gene: TRBJ1-2; D gene: NA; CDR3 protein: CASSSGGGSYGYTF; CDR3 DNA: TGTGCCAGCAGCTCGGGCGGAGGTAGCTATGGCTACACCTTC
V gene: TRBV7-3; clone size: NA; J gene: TRBJ2-1; D gene: NA; CDR3 protein: CASSIQAYNEQFF; CDR3 DNA: TGTGCCAGCAGCATTCAAGCCTACAATGAGCAGTTCTTC
V gene: TRBV9; clone size: few; J gene: TRBJ2-3; D gene: TRBD2; CDR3 protein: CASSVDTSGSEGTDTQYF; CDR3 DNA: TGTGCCAGCAGCGTAGATACTAGCGGGAGCGAAGGCACAGATACGCAGTATTTT
V gene: TRBV11-2; clone size: NA; J gene: TRBJ1-1; D gene: NA; CDR3 protein: CASSFSERSEAFF; CDR3 DNA: TGTGCCAGCAGCTTTTCGGAGAGGAGCGAAGCTTTCTTT
V gene: TRBV20-1; clone size: NA; J gene: TRBJ2-3; D gene: TRBD2; CDR3 protein: CSASIGTSGGTDTQYF; CDR3 DNA: TGCAGTGCTAGTATCGGGACTAGCGGAGGCACAGATACGCAGTATTTT
V gene: TRBV9; clone size: NA; J gene: TRBJ1-5; D gene: TRBD1; CDR3 protein: CASSVDGQGANQPQHF; CDR3 DNA: TGTGCCAGCAGCGTAGACGGACAGGGGGCGAATCAGCCCCAGCATTTT
V gene: TRBV28; clone size: NA; J gene: TRBJ2-6; D gene: NA; CDR3 protein: CASTVGGTGANVLTF; CDR3 DNA: TGTGCCAGCACCGTAGGGGGTACTGGGGCCAACGTCCTGACTTTC
V gene: TRBV10-3; clone size: NA; J gene: TRBJ1-5; D gene: NA; CDR3 protein: CAISESGNQPQHF; CDR3 DNA: TGTGCCATCAGTGAATCCGGCAATCAGCCCCAGCATTTT
V gene: TRBV30; clone size: few; J gene: TRBJ2-7; D gene: TRBD2; CDR3 protein: CAWTVGLAGGEQYF; CDR3 DNA: TGTGCCTGGACTGTAGGACTAGCGGGAGGAGAGCAGTACTTC
V gene: TRBV6-5; clone size: few; J gene: TRBJ1-1; D gene: NA; CDR3 protein: CAALTGTEAFF; CDR3 DNA: TGTGCCGCGTTGACGGGCACTGAAGCTTTCTTT
V gene: TRBV27; clone size: NA; J gene: TRBJ2-7; D gene: TRBD2; CDR3 protein: CASSWQSSGSLGEQYF; CDR3 DNA: TGTGCCAGCAGTTGGCAATCCAGCGGGAGTCTGGGCGAGCAGTACTTC
V gene: TRBV12-5; clone size: few; J gene: TRBJ1-1; D gene: NA; CDR3 protein: CASGWRMDTEAFF; CDR3 DNA: TGTGCTAGTGGTTGGCGGATGGACACTGAAGCTTTCTTT
V gene: TRBV7-2; clone size: NA; J gene: TRBJ2-7; D gene: TRBD1; CDR3 protein: CASSLALPGGAMDEQYF; CDR3 DNA: TGTGCCAGCAGCTTAGCGTTGCCAGGGGGCGCCATGGACGAGCAGTACTTC
V gene: TRBV7-9; clone size: many; J gene: TRBJ2-1; D gene: NA; CDR3 protein: CASSSRGSGIYNEQFF; CDR3 DNA: TGTGCCAGCAGCTCCCGCGGTAGCGGTATTTACAATGAGCAGTTCTTC
V gene: TRBV6-1; clone size: few; J gene: TRBJ2-7; D gene: TRBD2; CDR3 protein: CASSEELAGGNEQYF; CDR3 DNA: TGTGCCAGCAGTGAAGAACTAGCGGGAGGGAACGAGCAGTACTTC
V gene: TRBV24-1; clone size: NA; J gene: TRBJ2-1; D gene: TRBD2; CDR3 protein: CATSDHGGGTYNEQFF; CDR3 DNA: TGTGCCACCAGTGATCACGGCGGGGGAACCTACAATGAGCAGTTCTTC
V gene: TRBV5-1; clone size: few; J gene: TRBJ1-5; D gene: NA; CDR3 protein: CASSLGGSGAPQHF; CDR3 DNA: TGCGCCAGCAGCTTGGGAGGGTCGGGGGCGCCCCAGCATTTT
V gene: TRBV20-1; clone size: few; J gene: TRBJ2-3; D gene: TRBD2; CDR3 protein: CSARGLLAGIRDTQYF; CDR3 DNA: TGCAGTGCTAGGGGGTTGCTAGCGGGGATCAGAGATACGCAGTATTTT
V gene: TRBV12-3/TRBV12-4; clone size: many; J gene: TRBJ1-1; D gene: NA; CDR3 protein: CASSFSTEAFF; CDR3 DNA: TGTGCCAGCAGTTTTTCGACTGAAGCTTTCTTT
V gene: TRBV6-5; clone size: NA; J gene: TRBJ2-5; D gene: TRBD2; CDR3 protein: CASSSWTSGSQETQYF; CDR3 DNA: TGTGCCAGCAGTAGCTGGACTAGCGGGAGTCAGGAGACCCAGTACTTC
V gene: TRBV21-1; clone size: NA; J gene: TRBJ2-5; D gene: NA; CDR3 protein: CASSKAYRGTVQETQYF; CDR3 DNA: TGTGCCAGCAGCAAAGCGTACAGAGGGACAGTACAAGAGACCCAGTACTTC
V gene: TRBV19; clone size: NA; J gene: TRBJ1-1; D gene: TRBD1; CDR3 protein: CASSMARGAATEAFF; CDR3 DNA: TGTGCCAGTAGTATGGCCAGGGGGGCGGCCACTGAAGCTTTCTTT
V gene: TRBV20-1; clone size: few; J gene: TRBJ2-1; D gene: TRBD2; CDR3 protein: CSARDRGGTSAYNEQFF; CDR3 DNA: TGCAGTGCTAGAGATCGGGGGGGGACTAGCGCATACAATGAGCAGTTCTTC
V gene: TRBV15; clone size: few; J gene: TRBJ2-2; D gene: NA; CDR3 protein: CATSPKGGPPPGELFF; CDR3 DNA: TGTGCCACCAGTCCGAAGGGAGGCCCGCCACCCGGGGAGCTGTTTTTT
V gene: TRBV4-2; clone size: few; J gene: TRBJ2-7; D gene: TRBD2; CDR3 protein: CASSQRASGAAYEQYF; CDR3 DNA: TGTGCCAGCAGCCAGAGGGCTAGCGGGGCGGCCTACGAGCAGTACTTC
V gene: TRBV4-1; clone size: NA; J gene: TRBJ2-7; D gene: NA; CDR3 protein: CASSRRGLGEQYF; CDR3 DNA: TGCGCCAGCAGCCGGAGGGGGCTAGGTGAGCAGTACTTC
V gene: TRBV27; clone size: few; J gene: TRBJ1-6; D gene: NA; CDR3 protein: CASSFPDSPLHF; CDR3 DNA: TGTGCCAGCAGTTTCCCAGATTCACCCCTCCACTTT
V gene: TRBV9; clone size: few; J gene: TRBJ2-6; D gene: NA; CDR3 protein: CASSPQTGMAGANVLTF; CDR3 DNA: TGTGCCAGCAGCCCACAGACAGGCATGGCTGGGGCCAACGTCCTGACTTTC
V gene: TRBV6-2/TRBV6-3; clone size: many; J gene: TRBJ2-1; D gene: TRBD2; CDR3 protein: CASSYSTGLAGGLYNEQFF; CDR3 DNA: TGTGCCAGCAGTTACTCTACGGGACTAGCGGGAGGATTATACAATGAGCAGTTCTTC
V gene: TRBV20-1; clone size: NA; J gene: TRBJ2-7; D gene: NA; CDR3 protein: CSVGGGVAYEQYF; CDR3 DNA: TGCAGTGTAGGGGGCGGGGTCGCCTACGAGCAGTACTTC
V gene: TRBV5-6; clone size: NA; J gene: TRBJ1-2; D gene: TRBD1; CDR3 protein: CASSSDRTGGVKGYTF; CDR3 DNA: TGTGCCAGCAGCTCAGACAGGACAGGGGGCGTAAAAGGCTACACCTTC
V gene: TRBV7-9; clone size: few; J gene: TRBJ1-1; D gene: NA; CDR3 protein: CASSLAPARDTEAFF; CDR3 DNA: TGTGCCAGCAGCTTAGCACCTGCCCGGGACACTGAAGCTTTCTTT
V gene: TRBV28; clone size: NA; J gene: TRBJ2-7; D gene: NA; CDR3 protein: CASSSQVGEQYF; CDR3 DNA: TGTGCCAGCAGTTCCCAAGTGGGAGAGCAGTACTTC
V gene: TRBV5-1; clone size: few; J gene: TRBJ1-4; D gene: NA; CDR3 protein: CATRISASNEKLFF; CDR3 DNA: TGCGCCACCCGGATTTCAGCGTCTAATGAAAAACTGTTTTTT
V gene: TRBV29-1; clone size: NA; J gene: TRBJ1-1; D gene: NA; CDR3 protein: CSVLGGAWTEAFF; CDR3 DNA: TGCAGCGTTCTCGGGGGCGCGTGGACTGAAGCTTTCTTT